The 23 T cell receptor beta chains given below trace back to one sample, sequenced in a study of shared clonotypes between healthy human individuals. The table came from immunoSEQ multiplex PCR; TCRdb's copy has only in-frame clones and leaves some out. The top ten clones hold 1.5% to 2% of a sample with some 2,100,000 clones, 85% to 95% of them seen once. Naive CD8 cells were CD45RO-negative, positively selected for CCR7, excluding terminally differentiated effector memory CD45RA+ cells. The sequenced sample consisted of naive CD8+ T cells from PBMCs. The receptors shown here come from a man aged 18-30 years in good health. Some clones in this sample may be carry-over from other donors' samples.

V is TRBV10-3 and J is TRBJ2-7, with 14 bases aligning to TRBD2. V was clipped by 4 bases and J by 0 bases; unmatched bases: 8. The CDR3 is made up of 18 amino acids. The V gene's germline CDR1 is ENHRY and CDR2 SYGVKD. In nucleotides, the CDR3 is TGTGCCATCAGTGGATCCGGGACTAGCGGGGGAAGCTCCTACGAGCAGTACTTC. Translated: CAISGSGTSGGSSYEQYF.

CDR3 DNA: TGTGCCAGCACCTCGGACAGGGAATCCTACGAGCAGTACTTC. Translating gives CASTSDRESYEQYF. The chain combines TRBV14 with TRBJ2-7; 8 nucleotides match TRBD1. V shed 7 bases and J 1 base; nucleotides not matched to a gene: 6. The CDR3 spans 14 residues. CDR1 is SGHDN and CDR2 is FVKESK in the germline V gene.

This chain links TRBV10-3 with TRBJ1-4; D call uncertain. The germline V gene encodes CDR1 ENHRY and CDR2 SYGVKD. V lost 6 bases and J 6 bases, leaving 20 bases between the germline ends. The CDR3 totals 16 residues. The CDR3: CAISRGSEQLDEKLFF. CDR3 nucleotide sequence: TGTGCCATCAGCCGAGGGTCGGAGCAACTGGATGAAAAACTGTTTTTT.

The DNA of the CDR3 is TGTGCCAGTAGTATTTTGCGGGTACCGGCTCAGCCCCAGCATTTT. This translates into CASSILRVPAQPQHF. This chain links TRBV19 with TRBJ1-5; D remains ambiguous. Per germline, CDR1 LNHDA and CDR2 SQIVND (reference sequence). V dropped 3 bases and J dropped 6 bases, with 15 bases sitting between them. This CDR3 has 15 amino acids. The full variable domain, in which reference TRBV19 and TRBJ1-5 provide the parts outside the CDR3, is DGGITQSPKYLFRKEGQNVTLSCEQNLNHDAMYWYRQDPGQGLRLIYYSQIVNDFQKGDIAEGYSVSREKKESFPLTVTSAQKNPTAFYLCASSILRVPAQPQHFGDGTRLSIL.

The chain couples TRBV4-3 to TRBJ2-2; D is uncertain. This CDR3 region has 11 residues. The ends were cut back, 2 bases at V and 5 bases at J, with 0 bases in the middle. Germline V CDR1 and CDR2: LGHNA, YSLEER. CDR3 bases: TGCGCCAGCAGCCAAACCGGGGAGCTGTTTTTT. Translating gives CASSQTGELFF.

V and J are TRBV21-1 and TRBJ2-5; the table assigns TRBD2, which was not confirmed against the DNA. TRBV21-1 is tagged as a pseudogene. The CDR3 is 12 residues long. DNA of the CDR3: TGTGCCAGCAGCCCTCTGGGGAGGGGCCAGTACTTC. It codes for CASSPLGRGQYF.

The chain has TRBV27 and TRBJ2-7; D assignment may be TRBD1 or TRBD2 (5 bases each). The length of the CDR3 is 14 residues. Trimming shortened V by 3 bases and J by 4 bases, and 13 bases separated the two germline ends. From germline, CDR1 is MNHEY and CDR2 SMNVEV (reference sequence). The CDR3 reads CASSFRGEKYEQYF. In nucleotides, the CDR3 is TGTGCCAGCAGTTTTCGAGGGGAAAAGTACGAGCAGTACTTC.

This clone was seen a few times. Within the sample, other DNA sequences also encode this same CDR3. The chain carries TRBV7-9 and TRBJ2-2; no clear D gene. Germline CDR1 SEHNR, CDR2 FQNEAQ (reference sequence). Deletions cut 6 bases from V and 1 base from J, with 0 bases between. CDR3 length: 11 residues. The CDR3 region is CASRNTGELFF. As DNA, the CDR3 is TGTGCCAGCAGGAACACCGGGGAGCTGTTTTTT.

The J gene is TRBJ2-1, the V gene TRBV13; 9 bases are a match to TRBD2. The CDR3 length is 17 residues. V lost 1 base to trimming and J lost 6 bases; unmatched junction nucleotides: 10. Germline values: CDR1 PRHDT, CDR2 FYEKMQ (reference sequence). The DNA for the CDR3 is TGTGCCAGCAGCTTAGATTGGCGGGAGGGCCGGGGCAATGAGCAGTTCTTC. Amino acid sequence: CASSLDWREGRGNEQFF.

This clone turned up a few times. The chain uses TRBV5-4 and TRBJ2-1; 9 positions match TRBD1. The ends lost 5 bases at V and 4 bases at J; junction bases unmatched: 7. CDR1 is SGHNT, CDR2 YYREEE, per germline (reference sequence). The CDR3 is 15 amino acids. In DNA, the CDR3 is TGTGCCAGCAGGTACTCGGGACAGGGTTACAATGAGCAGTTCTTC. This codes for CASRYSGQGYNEQFF.

The chain employs TRBV5-6 and TRBJ2-4; unclear D gene. The CDR3 contains 13 residues. Per germline, CDR1 SGHDT and CDR2 YYEEEE. Trimming took 4 bases from V and 1 from J, leaving 6 bases between them. CDR3 in amino acids: CASSRGAKNIQYF. The CDR3 DNA follows: TGTGCCAGCAGCCGTGGGGCCAAAAACATTCAGTACTTC.

Remarks on this clone: Different DNA sequences within this sample yield the same CDR3. The J gene is TRBJ2-5, the V gene TRBV19, with 8 bases identical to TRBD2. Trimming at V came to 1 base and at J to 5 bases, leaving 3 bases not matched to a gene. Germline V gene sequence: CDR1 LNHDA, CDR2 SQIVND (reference sequence). The CDR3 length is 14 residues. This CDR3 reads CASSIGLAGETQYF. CDR3 DNA: TGTGCCAGTAGTATAGGGTTAGCGGGGGAGACCCAGTACTTC. Supplemented by reference TRBV19 and TRBJ2-5, the full variable domain reads DGGITQSPKYLFRKEGQNVTLSCEQNLNHDAMYWYRQDPGQGLRLIYYSQIVNDFQKGDIAEGYSVSREKKESFPLTVTSAQKNPTAFYLCASSIGLAGETQYFGPGTRLLVL.

The chain is built from TRBV25-1 and TRBJ2-3; no definite D call. Germline lookup yields CDR1 MGHDK and CDR2 SYGVNS. The V and J ends lost 3 bases and 0 bases respectively, with 7 bases between them. This CDR3 has 14 residues. CDR3 coding DNA: TGTGCCAGCAGTGAGTCAAGAAGCACAGATACGCAGTATTTT. This codes for CASSESRSTDTQYF.

A few counts support this clone. The chain combines TRBV21-1 with TRBJ1-1. TRBV21-1 is annotated as a pseudogene. CDR3 size: 9 residues. In DNA form, the CDR3 reads TGTGTAGGGTGGACTGAAGCTTTCTTT. Protein product: CVGWTEAFF.

The J gene is TRBJ1-1, the V gene TRBV11-3; D might be TRBD1 (5 bases). This CDR3 contains 12 residues. Trimming cost V 6 bases and J 11 bases, with 16 bases left between them. Germline V gives CDR1 SGHNT, CDR2 YENEEA. Here the CDR3 reads CASRRRGEEAFF. DNA of the CDR3: TGTGCCAGCAGACGTAGAGGGGAGGAGGCTTTCTTT.

In its sample, this clone was seen once. CDR3 DNA: TGTGCCACCCGGGAGAGCTCTGGAAACACCATATATTTT. Its protein product is CATRESSGNTIYF. J is TRBJ1-3 and V is TRBV15; D not resolved. Germline lookup yields CDR1 LNHNV and CDR2 YYDKDF (reference sequence). V was pared by 8 bases and J by 0 bases, with 8 bases between. The CDR3 length is 13 residues.

This chain uses TRBV4-1 with TRBJ2-7; TRBD1 aligns across 7 bases. The CDR3 loop spans 14 amino acids. Per the germline V gene, CDR1 is MGHRA and CDR2 is YSYEKL. Trimming removed 1 base from V and 5 bases from J; junction bases left unmatched: 5. The CDR3 loop reads CASSQGQGIDEQYF. DNA of the CDR3: TGCGCCAGCAGCCAAGGACAGGGTATCGACGAGCAGTACTTC.

This chain links TRBV5-4 with TRBJ2-1; tentatively, D is TRBD1 (6 bases). With 4 bases removed from V and 4 bases from J, the gap between germline ends came to 9 bases. The germline V gene encodes CDR1 SGHNT and CDR2 YYREEE (reference sequence). This CDR3 is built from 13 residues. The CDR3 region has the DNA TGTGCCAGCAGCCAGGACAGTTACAATGAGCAGTTCTTC. Its translation is CASSQDSYNEQFF.

This clone appeared once. The gene calls are TRBV27 and TRBJ2-7; D remains unclear. V lost 2 bases, J lost 6 bases, and 14 bases lay in between. The CDR3 is 14 residues long. Per the germline V gene, CDR1 is MNHEY and CDR2 is SMNVEV (reference sequence). The CDR3: CASSLGPVVGEQYF. The CDR3 DNA follows: TGTGCCAGCAGTTTAGGGCCCGTGGTCGGCGAGCAGTACTTC.

The rearrangement links TRBV15 to TRBJ2-7, with D unclear. CDR1 is LNHNV and CDR2 is YYDKDF in the germline V gene (reference sequence). V was clipped by 3 bases and J by 5 bases, with 17 bases between them. The CDR3 is 15 amino acids. The CDR3, as DNA: TGTGCCACCAGCAGGTTTGACGGAGCTAATGACGAGCAGTACTTC. Translating gives CATSRFDGANDEQYF.

The CDR3 reads CASSPTGGAGYEQYF. The CDR3 nucleotides read TGTGCCAGCAGTCCCACAGGGGGGGCAGGCTACGAGCAGTACTTC. J is TRBJ2-7 and V is TRBV6-5; TRBD1 might be the D (8 bases). CDR1 and CDR2 from the germline V gene are MNHEY and SVGAGI. The ends were cut back, 5 bases at V and 3 bases at J, with 17 bases in the middle. The CDR3 consists of 15 residues.

The rearrangement joins TRBV27 to TRBJ1-3; TRBD1 agrees at 7 bases. The CDR3 spans 15 residues. J gave up 0 bases and V 5 bases, and 4 bases lay outside the gene matches. Looked up from germline, CDR1 is MNHEY and CDR2 is SMNVEV (reference sequence). The CDR3 bases are TGTGCCAGCAGTCGCGGGACAGACTCTGGAAACACCATATATTTT. Encoded protein: CASSRGTDSGNTIYF.

The gene calls are TRBV19 and TRBJ1-5; tentative D call: TRBD1 (5 bases). CDR1 and CDR2 from the germline V gene are LNHDA and SQIVND (reference sequence). Trimming shortened V by 6 bases and J by 5 bases, and 17 bases separated the two germline ends. The CDR3 is 15 residues long. CDR3: CASSSDPGPHQPQHF. Written as DNA, the CDR3 is TGTGCCAGTAGCTCTGATCCGGGACCCCATCAGCCCCAGCATTTT.